A selection of T cell receptor beta chains follows, all from one sample in a study of STAT5B mutations in CD4+ large granular lymphocyte leukemia. TCRdb's copy holds only in-frame clones and misses some; the assay was immunoSEQ multiplex PCR. The table records fewer than 4,000 clones, 65% to 90% of them present only once. Specimen: CD4+ T cells from blood buffy coats. These receptors all stem from a human donor in good health. Both conserved end residues are part of each CDR3. Fields, in order: J gene, V gene, D gene, clone size, CDR3 DNA, CDR3 protein. A D gene is named only where the DNA matches it firmly. Size tells how often a clone was seen (once, few, many) or the class of an expanded clone, and some rows leave it out.

TRBJ2-7,TRBV28,TRBD1,NA,TGTGCCAGCAGACGCTCCGGGACAGGGGGCGGATACGAGCAGTACTTC,CASRRSGTGGGYEQYF
TRBJ2-5,TRBV7-9,NA,NA,TGTGCCAGCAGCTTTATGGCCCAAGAGACCCAGTACTTC,CASSFMAQETQYF
TRBJ2-2,TRBV6-5,NA,NA,TGTGCCAGCAGTAAGGGAACGGGAGCGGACGGGGAGCTGTTTTTT,CASSKGTGADGELFF
TRBJ1-5,TRBV13,TRBD1,NA,TGTGCCAGCAGCTCACAACAAGACAGGGGGGATCAGCCCCAGCATTTT,CASSSQQDRGDQPQHF
TRBJ1-1,TRBV13,NA,NA,TGTGCCAGCAGCTTAAGCGGACGGGGAGACGCTTTCTTT,CASSLSGRGDAFF
TRBJ2-7,TRBV4-3,TRBD2,NA,TGCGCCAGCAGCCCAACTCCGGGACTAGCGGGAATCGAGCAGTACTTC,CASSPTPGLAGIEQYF
TRBJ2-2,TRBV27,TRBD2,few,TGTGCCACTAAAGGGACTAGCGGACTCTCCGGGGAGCTGTTTTTT,CATKGTSGLSGELFF
TRBJ2-5,TRBV2,TRBD1,once,TGTGCCAGCAGTTCCGGACAGGTCCTACAAGAGACCCAGTACTTC,CASSSGQVLQETQYF
TRBJ2-7,TRBV9,NA,NA,TGTGCCAGCAGCCCCCGCGACAGGACCCCTTACGAGCAGTACTTC,CASSPRDRTPYEQYF
TRBJ2-1,TRBV19,NA,NA,TGTGCCAGTAGTTCAGGGTACAATGAGCAGTTCTTC,CASSSGYNEQFF
TRBJ2-7,TRBV25-1,NA,NA,TGTGCCAGCAGTGGGGACACCTACGAGCAGTACTTC,CASSGDTYEQYF
TRBJ2-1,TRBV7-6,NA,NA,TGTGCCAGCAGCCCTGTTAGTTCCTACAATGAGCAGTTCTTC,CASSPVSSYNEQFF
TRBJ2-5,TRBV6-6,TRBD1,once,TGTGCCAGCAGTAATGACAGGGGGGGGACCCAGTACTTC,CASSNDRGGTQYF
TRBJ2-7,TRBV27,TRBD2,NA,TGTGCCAGCACCTCCGCGGGAGGATCCCTAGGCGAGCAGTACTTC,CASTSAGGSLGEQYF
TRBJ1-2,TRBV7-2,NA,NA,TGTGCCAGCAGCTCGCGGGGGGATTGGGGGGTCAACTATGGCTACACCTTC,CASSSRGDWGVNYGYTF
TRBJ1-1,TRBV30,NA,NA,TGTGCCTGCTCCCCCCTTGGGACTGAAGCTTTCTTT,CACSPLGTEAFF
TRBJ1-3,TRBV11-2,NA,NA,TGTGCCAGCAGCTTAGGGGGAAACACCATATATTTT,CASSLGGNTIYF
TRBJ2-7,TRBV27,NA,NA,TGTGCCAGCAGTGGGCAGGAAAGCTCCTACGAGCAGTACTTC,CASSGQESSYEQYF
TRBJ2-1,TRBV27,NA,NA,TGTGCCATCTCGCCTCTAGGGAGCTCCTACAATGAGCAGTTCTTC,CAISPLGSSYNEQFF
TRBJ2-2,TRBV18,NA,NA,TGTGCCAGCTCTCCGGAGGGGGCAATCACCGGGGAGCTGTTTTTT,CASSPEGAITGELFF
TRBJ2-4,TRBV7-9,NA,NA,TGTGCCAGCAGCCCCCCCGAAGGGAGAGGGAACATTCAGTACTTC,CASSPPEGRGNIQYF
TRBJ2-1,TRBV19,TRBD2,NA,TGTGCCAGTAGTATGACTAGCGGCTCCTACAATGAGCAGTTCTTC,CASSMTSGSYNEQFF
TRBJ1-2,TRBV28,NA,NA,TGTGCCAGCAGTTTAGAGGGATATGGCTACACCTTC,CASSLEGYGYTF
TRBJ2-7,TRBV4-3,NA,NA,TGCGCCAGCAGCCAAGATGCGGCGGGGCCACGGGACGAGCAGTACTTC,CASSQDAAGPRDEQYF
TRBJ2-7,TRBV6-4,NA,NA,TGTGCCAGCTCCTACGAGGGCGGAGGCTCCTACGAGCAGTACTTC,CASSYEGGGSYEQYF
TRBJ1-1,TRBV13,TRBD1,NA,TGTGCCAGCAGCTTGACAGGGGTCACTGAAGCTTTCTTT,CASSLTGVTEAFF
TRBJ1-1,TRBV7-2,NA,NA,TGTGCCAGCAGCTTAGATCAGGGGAACACTGAAGCTTTCTTT,CASSLDQGNTEAFF
TRBJ2-7,TRBV30,NA,NA,TGTGCCTGGGACCTAGGTGTACACGGACCGGGGGAGCAGTACTTC,CAWDLGVHGPGEQYF
TRBJ1-4,TRBV30,TRBD1,NA,TGTGCCTCCGCGCCAGGGACAGGGGGCGTTAAAACTAATGAAAAACTGTTTTTT,CASAPGTGGVKTNEKLFF
TRBJ2-1,TRBV4-3,TRBD2,NA,TGCGCCAGCAGCCAAACGACTAGCGTCAGCTCCTACAATGAGCAGTTCTTC,CASSQTTSVSSYNEQFF
TRBJ2-7,TRBV6-5,NA,NA,TGTGCCAGCAGTTATACAGGAACCTCCTACGAGCAGTACTTC,CASSYTGTSYEQYF
TRBJ2-7,TRBV28,NA,NA,TGTGCCAGCAACGGGCAGGGAGAGGGCGAGCAGTACTTC,CASNGQGEGEQYF
TRBJ2-1,TRBV7-9,NA,NA,TGTGCCAGCAGCCCTGGGGGGAACGAGCAGTTCTTC,CASSPGGNEQFF
TRBJ1-5,TRBV6-1,NA,NA,TGTGCCAGCAGTGAAGATGGGGGATCAGGGCCCCAGCATTTT,CASSEDGGSGPQHF
TRBJ2-7,TRBV19,NA,few,TGTGCCAGTAGTACCCGGACAGTGGGGAACGAGCAGTACTTC,CASSTRTVGNEQYF
TRBJ2-1,TRBV27,NA,once,TGTGCCAGCAGTGACGGTCTTCTACGGAATGAGCAGTTCTTC,CASSDGLLRNEQFF
TRBJ1-2,TRBV28,NA,NA,TGTGCCAGCAGTTTTATGATGACAGGAGAGAACTATGGCTACACCTTC,CASSFMMTGENYGYTF
TRBJ1-1,TRBV28,TRBD1,NA,TGTGCCAGCAGCCCCCGGGACAGGGCCTCCATGGACACTGAAGCTTTCTTT,CASSPRDRASMDTEAFF
TRBJ2-3,TRBV5-4,TRBD1,NA,TGTGCCAGCAGCTTGTTAGGGACAGGGTCCCCAGATACGCAGTATTTT,CASSLLGTGSPDTQYF
TRBJ2-6,TRBV6-4,NA,NA,TGTGCCAGCAGTGACTCTAGCAGCTCTGGGGCCAACGTCCTGACTTTC,CASSDSSSSGANVLTF
TRBJ2-2,TRBV4-1,TRBD2,NA,TGCGCCAGCAGCCAAGGACCCCCCGGGGGGGGCGGGACCGGGGAGCTGTTTTTT,CASSQGPPGGGGTGELFF
TRBJ2-2,TRBV7-9,NA,NA,TGTGCCAGCAGTTCCATTAACACCGGGGAGCTGTTTTTT,CASSSINTGELFF
TRBJ2-7,TRBV7-9,NA,NA,TGTGCCAGCAGCCCACTCTCGAACGAGCAGTACTTC,CASSPLSNEQYF
TRBJ1-5,TRBV9,NA,few,TGTGCCAGCAGCGCTACCAGGGGTGGGCCCCAGCATTTT,CASSATRGGPQHF
TRBJ2-7,TRBV27,TRBD1,NA,TGTGCCAGCAGTCCCCGGGACAGCTCCTACGAGCAGTACTTC,CASSPRDSSYEQYF
TRBJ2-5,TRBV30,NA,once,TGTGCCTGGAGCGCCATCGGGGGTAAAGAGACCCAGTACTTC,CAWSAIGGKETQYF
TRBJ1-1,TRBV7-9,TRBD1,NA,TGTGCCAGCAGCTCGACAGGGTGGGGAGCTTTCTTT,CASSSTGWGAFF
TRBJ2-1,TRBV4-1,NA,NA,TGCGCCAGCAGCCAAGTCGGAGGATGGGGAGGCTGGAGCTACAATGAGCAGTTCTTC,CASSQVGGWGGWSYNEQFF
TRBJ2-1,TRBV11-2,NA,NA,TGTGCCAGCAGCGCGGGACTGGTACATGAGCAGTTCTTC,CASSAGLVHEQFF
TRBJ1-5,TRBV19,TRBD1,few,TGTGCCAGCCATCCTGGGACAGCAGATCAGCCCCAGCATTTT,CASHPGTADQPQHF
TRBJ2-7,TRBV6-5,NA,NA,TGTGCCAGCCGCAGCTCCTACGAGCAGTACTTC,CASRSSYEQYF
TRBJ2-3,TRBV12-5,NA,NA,TGTGCTAGTGGTGGGAAGGGGACCTTCACAGATACGCAGTATTTT,CASGGKGTFTDTQYF
TRBJ1-6,TRBV27,NA,once,TGTGCCAGCAGTCCTATAAACTCACCCCTCCACTTT,CASSPINSPLHF
TRBJ2-7,TRBV28,TRBD1,NA,TGTGCCAGCAGTTTAAGAACAGGGGCGAGCTCTCGACCCTACGAGCAGTACTTC,CASSLRTGASSRPYEQYF
TRBJ2-7,TRBV5-1,NA,NA,TGCGCCAGCAGCACAGGGTCACTAACCTACGAGCAGTACTTC,CASSTGSLTYEQYF
TRBJ2-7,TRBV19,NA,few,TGTGCCAGTAGTAAAGGCCGGTGGAGCTCCTACGAGCAGTACTTC,CASSKGRWSSYEQYF
TRBJ2-7,TRBV9,TRBD2,once,TGTGCCAGCAGCTTGACGGGGGGAGGGGTATATGGTGAGCAGTACTTC,CASSLTGGGVYGEQYF
TRBJ2-7,TRBV11-3,NA,NA,TGTGCCAGCAGCTTAGACGGATCTTCCTACGAGCAGTACTTC,CASSLDGSSYEQYF
TRBJ2-5,TRBV5-8,TRBD2,NA,TGTGCCAGCAGCTTGGCGACTAGCGGGAAGACCCAGTACTTC,CASSLATSGKTQYF
TRBJ2-7,TRBV11-3,TRBD2,once,TGTGCCAGCAGCTCCGGGGCGGGAGACGGCGGCGAGCAGTACTTC,CASSSGAGDGGEQYF